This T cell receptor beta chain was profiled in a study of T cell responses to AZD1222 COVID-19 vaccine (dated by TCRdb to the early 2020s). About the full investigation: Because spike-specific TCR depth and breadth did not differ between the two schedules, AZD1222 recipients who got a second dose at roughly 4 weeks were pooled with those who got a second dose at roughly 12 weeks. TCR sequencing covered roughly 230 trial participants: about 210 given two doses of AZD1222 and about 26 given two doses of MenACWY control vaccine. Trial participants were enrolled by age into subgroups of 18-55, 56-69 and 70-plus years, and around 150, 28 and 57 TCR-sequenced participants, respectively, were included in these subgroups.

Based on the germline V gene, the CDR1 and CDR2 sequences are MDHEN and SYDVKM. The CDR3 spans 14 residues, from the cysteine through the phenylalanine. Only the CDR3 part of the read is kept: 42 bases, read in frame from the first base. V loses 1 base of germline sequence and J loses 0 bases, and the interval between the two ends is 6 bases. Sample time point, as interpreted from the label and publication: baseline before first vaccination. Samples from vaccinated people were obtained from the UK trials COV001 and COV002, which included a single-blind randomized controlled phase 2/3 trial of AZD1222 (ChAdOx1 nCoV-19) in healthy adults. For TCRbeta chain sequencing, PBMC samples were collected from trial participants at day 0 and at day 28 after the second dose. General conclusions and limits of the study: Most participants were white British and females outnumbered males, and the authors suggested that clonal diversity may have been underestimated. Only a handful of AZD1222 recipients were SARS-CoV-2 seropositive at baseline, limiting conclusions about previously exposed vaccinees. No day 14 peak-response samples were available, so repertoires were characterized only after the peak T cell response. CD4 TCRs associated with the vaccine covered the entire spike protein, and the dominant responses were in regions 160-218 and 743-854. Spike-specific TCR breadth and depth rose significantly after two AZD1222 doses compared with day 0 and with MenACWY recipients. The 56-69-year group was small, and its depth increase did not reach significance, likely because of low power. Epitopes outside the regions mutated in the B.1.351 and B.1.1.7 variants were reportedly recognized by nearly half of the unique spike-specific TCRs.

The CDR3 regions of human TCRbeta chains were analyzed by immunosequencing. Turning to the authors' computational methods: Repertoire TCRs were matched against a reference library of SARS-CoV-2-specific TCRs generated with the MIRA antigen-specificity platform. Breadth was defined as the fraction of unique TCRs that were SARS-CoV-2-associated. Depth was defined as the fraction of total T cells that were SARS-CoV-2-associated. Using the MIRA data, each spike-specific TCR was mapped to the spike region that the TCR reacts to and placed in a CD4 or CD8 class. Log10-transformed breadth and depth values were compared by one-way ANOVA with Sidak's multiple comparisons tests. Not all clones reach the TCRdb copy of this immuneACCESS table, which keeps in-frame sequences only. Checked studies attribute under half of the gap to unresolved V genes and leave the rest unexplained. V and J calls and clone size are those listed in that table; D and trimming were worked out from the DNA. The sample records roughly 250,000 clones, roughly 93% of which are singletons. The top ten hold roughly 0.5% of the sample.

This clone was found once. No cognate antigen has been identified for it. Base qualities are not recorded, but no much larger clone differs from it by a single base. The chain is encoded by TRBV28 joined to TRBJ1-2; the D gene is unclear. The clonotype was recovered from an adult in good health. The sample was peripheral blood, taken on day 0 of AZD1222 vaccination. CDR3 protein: CASSLSYTNYGYTF. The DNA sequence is TGTGCCAGCAGTTTATCTTACACTAACTATGGCTACACCTTC.